This entry concerns a single T cell receptor (beta chain). The antigen is not known. This record belongs to a study of chemoradiotherapy in HPV16-positive cancers. CDR1 is SGHVS, CDR2 FNYEAQ, per germline. This CDR3 region has 15 residues. Trimming shortened V by 2 bases and J by 3 bases, and 13 bases separated the two germline ends. Only in-frame clones appear in the TCRdb table, and some are missing; sequencing was by immunoSEQ multiplex PCR. There are 6,000 to 8,000 clones in the sample; more than 70% occur only once, and roughly 3% lies in the top ten. Repertoires were sampled repeatedly during chemoradiotherapy. Study-wide points: Functional assays defining HPV-specific T cells used only a couple of HPV16-positive patients. Better recurrence-free survival went with HPV-responsive T-cell expansion in HPV16-positive patients. During treatment, candidate HPV-specific clones and E7-related motifs expanded in tumor.

The sequence derives from a human donor with HPV-associated anogenital cancer. The J gene is TRBJ1-1, the V gene TRBV7-6; D is perhaps TRBD1 (5 bases). Specimen: tumor tissue, collected from a patient who underwent chemoradiotherapy. For the CDR3, the DNA is TGTGCCAGCAGCTTACATGAGGGGTGGGACACTGAAGCTTTCTTT. It is translated as CASSLHEGWDTEAFF.